This TCR beta chain was observed in a study of OX40 agonist ivuxolimab in advanced cancers. About the research overall: Ivuxolimab, an antibody that agonizes OX40 (CD134), was administered to the patients. Whole-study results and caveats: There was clonal expansion of CD4+ and CD8+ blood T cells by week 6 at 0.1 to 3.0 mg/kg. CD8+ T cells averaged more expanded clones than CD4+.

As regards this clone: Antigen: not known.

Profiled with immunoSEQ multiplex PCR; TCRdb holds only in-frame clones, not every one. The repertoire holds 28,000 or so clones, with roughly 90% as singletons. Trimming removed 1 base at V and 2 bases at J, with 9 bases between. CDR3 length equals 14 residues. Germline CDR1 SEHNR, CDR2 FQNEAQ (reference sequence). The receptor was isolated from an adult with an advanced solid tumor such as melanoma, head and neck, liver or kidney cancer. The rearrangement uses TRBV7-9 and TRBJ2-7; D tentatively reads TRBD1 or TRBD2 (5 bases each). The sample here was CD4+ or CD8+ T cells sorted from blood, taken in a trial of the OX40 agonist ivuxolimab. The CDR3 loop reads CASSLGGVAYEQYF. CDR3 DNA: TGTGCCAGCAGCTTAGGAGGGGTCGCCTACGAGCAGTACTTC.